These 30 T cell receptor beta chains came from one sample sequenced in a study of CD8+ T cells in alopecia areata. cDNA reverse transcribed from extracted RNA served as the sequencing template. Profiling relied on immunoSEQ multiplex PCR, and the TCRdb table lists in-frame clones only, not all of them. The sample records 150,000 to 200,000 clones, 55% being singletons. The specimen sequenced was CD4+ T cells sorted from blood. The receptors were gathered from a human donor in good health.

Worth noting for this clone: The same CDR3 also results from other DNA sequences found in this sample. CDR3 DNA: TGTGCCAGCAGTTTCCGGGGGAATACTGAAGCTTTCTTT. Amino acid sequence: CASSFRGNTEAFF. The rearrangement joins TRBV27 to TRBJ1-1; maybe TRBD1 (5 bases). The CDR3 contains 13 residues. Per the germline V gene, CDR1 is MNHEY and CDR2 is SMNVEV (reference sequence). Trimming cost V 3 bases and J 5 bases, with 10 bases left between them.

The V call is TRBV25-1, the J call TRBJ1-4; tentatively, D is TRBD1 (6 bases). This CDR3 has 13 residues. V gave up 4 bases and J gave up 10 bases, with 13 bases separating them. Germline loops: CDR1 MGHDK, CDR2 SYGVNS. This CDR3 is CASSAWEQGKLFF. DNA for the CDR3: TGTGCCAGCAGTGCCTGGGAACAGGGAAAACTGTTTTTT.

The V gene is TRBV29-1, the J gene TRBJ1-2, with 7 bases that match TRBD1. After removal of 6 bases from V and 6 bases from J, the junction contained 7 bases not matched to a gene. Looked up from germline, CDR1 is SQVTM and CDR2 is ANQGSEA. The CDR3 has 12 amino acids. CDR3 residues: CSVPTGLDGYTF. CDR3 coding DNA: TGCAGCGTACCGACAGGGCTCGATGGCTACACCTTC.

CDR3 sequence reads: CASSLGGLGYGYTF. DNA for the CDR3: TGTGCCAGCAGTTTAGGGGGTCTCGGCTATGGCTACACCTTC. The rearrangement links TRBV27 to TRBJ1-2, with D perhaps TRBD1 (5 bases). The CDR3 loop spans 14 amino acids. CDR1 and CDR2 from the germline V gene are MNHEY and SMNVEV (reference sequence). Trimming removed 2 bases at V and 4 bases at J, with 11 bases between.

DNA for the CDR3: TGCGCCAGCAGCTTGATTGCCGCCAATGAGCAGTTCTTC. The encoded protein is CASSLIAANEQFF. The rearrangement uses TRBV5-1 and TRBJ2-1; D is unclear. Germline V gene data show CDR1 as SGHRS and CDR2 as YFSETQ. The CDR3 sequence is 13 residues long. The V gene lost 1 base and the J gene lost 6 bases, with 8 bases spanning the gap.

This clone has a handful of counts. This chain uses TRBV2 with TRBJ1-2; 7 bases are a match to TRBD1. In germline, CDR1 is SNHLY, CDR2 FYNNEI. CDR3 length: 15 residues. J gave up 4 bases and V 6 bases, and 11 bases lay outside the gene matches. CDR3 DNA sequence: TGTGCCAGCAGGGATGACAGGGCGCGGGGCTATGGCTACACCTTC. This gives the protein CASRDDRARGYGYTF.

The CDR3 sequence is CASSLGTTYEQYF. CDR3 DNA: TGCGCCAGCAGCTTGGGGACCACCTACGAGCAGTACTTC. The rearrangement joins TRBV5-1 to TRBJ2-7; D remains ambiguous. The V end lost 0 bases, the J end lost 2 bases, and 6 bases lay between the germline ends. Germline V lookup: CDR1 SGHRS, CDR2 YFSETQ. CDR3 length: 13 amino acids.

V is TRBV9 and J is TRBJ1-1; D call uncertain. Germline CDR1 is SGDLS and CDR2 is YYNGEE. V lost 0 bases and J lost 8, with 8 bases in between. The CDR3 runs 12 residues. The DNA for the CDR3 is TGTGCCAGCAGCGTAGATGAGTCCGAAGCTTTCTTT. The encoded protein is CASSVDESEAFF.

The chain has TRBV2 and TRBJ2-7; the match to TRBD1 covers 7 bases. This CDR3 spans 13 amino acids. Germline CDR1 and CDR2: SNHLY and FYNNEI. The V segment lost 4 bases and the J segment 2 bases; nucleotides outside the gene matches: 2. DNA of the CDR3: TGTGCCAGCAGTGGACAGGGCCCCTACGAGCAGTACTTC. This translates into CASSGQGPYEQYF.

The rearrangement links TRBV29-1 to TRBJ1-2; D call uncertain. V was trimmed by 3 bases and J by 6 bases, leaving 14 bases between them. This CDR3 has 13 residues. Per the germline V gene, CDR1 is SQVTM and CDR2 is ANQGSEA. CDR3 sequence (DNA): TGCAGCGTTGACCCAGGATATAGGGATGGCTACACCTTC. Protein product: CSVDPGYRDGYTF.

J is TRBJ2-3 and V is TRBV30; D gene unclear. The V gene's germline CDR1 is GTSNPN and CDR2 SVGIG (reference sequence). V shed 1 base and J shed 0 bases, with 11 bases lying between them. This CDR3 has 15 residues. For the CDR3, the DNA is TGTGCCTGGAGTGCATTAGCAGTCAGCACAGATACGCAGTATTTT. It encodes CAWSALAVSTDTQYF.

This clone was seen ten or more times. This chain joins TRBV10-3 and TRBJ2-3; the match to TRBD2 covers 8 bases. The CDR3 spans 15 residues. V gave up 5 bases and J gave up 2 bases; unmatched junction bases: 6. Looked up from germline, CDR1 is ENHRY and CDR2 is SYGVKD. The CDR3 here is CAISSSGGDTDTQYF. The CDR3 nucleotides are TGTGCCATCAGTTCAAGCGGGGGTGACACAGATACGCAGTATTTT.

This clone was counted once. The chain combines TRBV5-1 with TRBJ2-3, with 8 bases matching TRBD2. Germline CDR1 SGHRS, CDR2 YFSETQ. The V and J ends lost 4 bases and 1 base, in that order; junction bases with no gene match: 5. The CDR3 extends over 15 amino acids. CDR3 protein: CASSRGLGGTDTQYF. The DNA for the CDR3 is TGCGCCAGCAGCCGGGGACTAGGTGGCACAGATACGCAGTATTTT.

This clone occurred once. This sequence joins TRBV6-1 and TRBJ1-5; tentative D call: TRBD1 (6 bases). Looked up from germline, CDR1 is MNHNS and CDR2 is SASEGT. The V end lost 3 bases, the J end lost 6 bases, and 9 bases lay between the germline ends. The length of the CDR3 is 13 residues. The CDR3 DNA sequence: TGTGCCAGCAGTGACAGGGGTTCTCAGCCCCAGCATTTT. It codes for CASSDRGSQPQHF.

The CDR3 sequence: CAWSVSRGTGELFF. For the CDR3, the DNA is TGTGCCTGGAGTGTTAGCAGGGGGACCGGGGAGCTGTTTTTT. The chain couples TRBV30 to TRBJ2-2; 7 nucleotides align to TRBD1. CDR3 size: 14 residues. The V gene's germline CDR1 is GTSNPN and CDR2 SVGIG (reference sequence). The V and J ends lost 0 bases and 5 bases, in that order; junction bases with no gene match: 3.

CDR3 residues: CSANRGGSNEQFF. The CDR3 nucleotides read TGCAGCGCCAACCGAGGGGGTAGCAATGAGCAGTTCTTC. This chain uses TRBV29-1 with TRBJ2-1, with a tentative D call TRBD1 (6 bases). Between the trimmed V and J ends, which lost 7 bases and 6 bases, there was a span of 16 bases. Per germline, CDR1 SQVTM and CDR2 ANQGSEA. The CDR3 is 13 amino acids.

The chain links TRBV5-1 to TRBJ2-7; the match to TRBD1 covers 9 bases. The trim removed 4 bases at V and 4 bases at J, leaving 9 bases unmatched. CDR1 is SGHRS and CDR2 is YFSETQ in the germline V gene. The CDR3 has 15 residues. CDR3 sequence: CASSRETGGGYEQYF. In DNA, the CDR3 is TGCGCCAGCAGCAGGGAGACAGGGGGAGGTTACGAGCAGTACTTC.

The chain employs TRBV25-1 and TRBJ2-5, with D possibly being TRBD2 (6 bases). Germline V lookup: CDR1 MGHDK, CDR2 SYGVNS. The CDR3 runs to 18 residues. Deletions cut 1 base from V and 2 bases from J, with 20 bases between. CDR3 amino acids: CASSEWRGLGGTQETQYF. CDR3 bases: TGTGCCAGCAGTGAATGGCGGGGTCTAGGCGGAACTCAAGAGACCCAGTACTTC.

There are a few counts of this clone. V usage is TRBV29-1 and J usage is TRBJ2-1, with D unclear. CDR3 size: 13 residues. Germline CDR1 SQVTM, CDR2 ANQGSEA. The V end lost 2 bases, the J end lost 5 bases, and 10 bases lay between the germline ends. CDR3 sequence reads: CSVERARNNEQFF. DNA for the CDR3: TGCAGCGTTGAACGAGCGAGGAACAATGAGCAGTTCTTC.

The V gene is TRBV25-1, the J gene TRBJ2-1; 8 bases match TRBD2. The junction had 13 bases not matched to a gene; V was cut back by 3 bases and J by 6 bases. The germline V gene encodes CDR1 MGHDK and CDR2 SYGVNS. The CDR3 sequence is 17 residues long. The CDR3 region is CASSEGFGGRRVNEQFF. CDR3 in DNA: TGTGCCAGCAGTGAGGGTTTCGGCGGGAGGAGGGTCAATGAGCAGTTCTTC.

This clone appeared a few times. The genes are TRBV29-1 and TRBJ1-4; D is possibly TRBD1 (6 bases). Germline V gene sequence: CDR1 SQVTM, CDR2 ANQGSEA. Between the trimmed V and J ends, which lost 7 bases and 8 bases, there was a span of 11 bases. This CDR3 comprises 11 residues. The CDR3 spells CSGQVGEKLFF. DNA for the CDR3: TGCAGCGGACAGGTGGGGGAAAAACTGTTTTTT.

This chain uses TRBV27 with TRBJ2-5; D is undetermined. The germline gives CDR1 MNHEY, CDR2 SMNVEV (reference sequence). V was cut by 7 bases and J by 2 bases, with 11 bases left in between. CDR3 length: 13 amino acids. This chain's CDR3 is CASIRSSQETQYF. The DNA for the CDR3 is TGTGCCAGCATAAGATCGTCACAAGAGACCCAGTACTTC.

This clone was detected only once. The J gene is TRBJ2-5, the V gene TRBV30, with TRBD2 matching 7 bases. Germline lookup yields CDR1 GTSNPN and CDR2 SVGIG (reference sequence). The CDR3 is 11 residues long. Germline trimming cut 5 bases from V and 4 bases from J; bases unmatched to any gene: 1. CDR3 amino acids: CAWSGGETQYF. CDR3 nucleotide sequence: TGTGCCTGGTCGGGGGGAGAGACCCAGTACTTC.

V and J are TRBV4-1 and TRBJ2-5, with D possibly being TRBD2 (6 bases). The V end lost 2 bases, the J end lost 0 bases, and 10 bases lay between the germline ends. Looked up from germline, CDR1 is MGHRA and CDR2 is YSYEKL. The CDR3 spans 15 residues. CDR3 nucleotides: TGCGCCAGCAGCCAAATAAGCGGGTACCAAGAGACCCAGTACTTC. Amino acid sequence: CASSQISGYQETQYF.

The rearrangement links TRBV28 to TRBJ2-5; no definite D call. The CDR3 length is 10 residues. V shed 6 bases and J shed 6 bases, with 5 bases lying between them. Per the germline V gene, CDR1 is MDHEN and CDR2 is SYDVKM. CDR3 sequence: CASRGKTQYF. The CDR3 coding sequence is TGTGCCAGCAGAGGGAAGACCCAGTACTTC. Complete variable domain (other parts from reference TRBV28 and TRBJ2-5): DVKVTQSSRYLVKRTGEKVFLECVQDMDHENMFWYRQDPGLGLRLIYFSYDVKMKEKGDIPEGYSVSREKKERFSLILESASTNQTSMYLCASRGKTQYFGPGTRLLVL.

The chain links TRBV28 to TRBJ1-2; 7 positions match TRBD1. V shed 4 bases and J 5 bases; nucleotides not matched to a gene: 13. The CDR3 is 16 residues long. Germline V gene lookup returns CDR1 MDHEN and CDR2 SYDVKM. The CDR3 is CASSSPETGTGYGYTF. CDR3 in DNA: TGTGCCAGCAGTTCCCCTGAGACAGGGACGGGGTATGGCTACACCTTC.

The chain uses TRBV15 and TRBJ2-2, with D perhaps matching TRBD1 or TRBD2 (5 bases each). This CDR3 is 16 amino acids long. V was cut by 3 bases and J by 2 bases, with 13 bases left in between. Germline V gene lookup returns CDR1 LNHNV and CDR2 YYDKDF (reference sequence). The CDR3 DNA reads as TGTGCCACCAGCAGGCTTTCTGGGGGAAACACCGGGGAGCTGTTTTTT. Translated, it gives CATSRLSGGNTGELFF. Full variable domain (rest looked up from reference TRBV15 and TRBJ2-2): DAMVIQNPRYQVTQFGKPVTLSCSQTLNHNVMYWYQQKSSQAPKLLFHYYDKDFNNEADTPDNFQSRRPNTSFCFLDIRSPGLGDTAMYLCATSRLSGGNTGELFFGEGSRLTVL.

The chain uses TRBV6-6 and TRBJ2-7; the D is unclear. V lost 0 bases and J 2 bases, leaving 5 bases between the germline ends. The length of the CDR3 is 13 residues. Germline CDR1 reads MNHNY; CDR2 reads SVGAGI (reference sequence). The CDR3 protein is CASSYSQTYEQYF. CDR3 DNA: TGTGCCAGCAGTTACTCCCAGACCTACGAGCAGTACTTC.

The CDR3 reads CASSDGQLSNQPQHF. The CDR3, as DNA: TGTGCCAGCAGCGACGGACAGCTTAGCAATCAGCCCCAGCATTTT. The rearrangement joins TRBV27 to TRBJ1-5; perhaps TRBD1 as D (6 bases). The CDR3 loop spans 15 amino acids. V was shortened by 6 bases and J by 0 bases, with 12 bases between the two germline ends. Germline CDR1 and CDR2: MNHEY and SMNVEV (reference sequence).

The chain recombines TRBV29-1 with TRBJ2-2; D is perhaps TRBD2 (6 bases). The V gene's germline CDR1 is SQVTM and CDR2 ANQGSEA. This CDR3 region has 13 residues. This chain's CDR3 is CSGREPGTGELFF. The CDR3 bases are TGCAGTGGCCGGGAGCCGGGAACCGGGGAGCTGTTTTTT.